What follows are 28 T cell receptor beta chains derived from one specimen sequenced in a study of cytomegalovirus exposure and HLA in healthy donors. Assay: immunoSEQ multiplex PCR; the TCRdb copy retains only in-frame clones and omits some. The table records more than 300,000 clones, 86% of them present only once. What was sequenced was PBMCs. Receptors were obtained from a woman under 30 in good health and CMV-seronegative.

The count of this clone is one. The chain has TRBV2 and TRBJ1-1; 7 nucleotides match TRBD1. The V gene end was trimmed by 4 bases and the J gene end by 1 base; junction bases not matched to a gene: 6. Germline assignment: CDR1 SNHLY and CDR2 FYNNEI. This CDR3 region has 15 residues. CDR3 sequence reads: CASSVLQGPNTEAFF. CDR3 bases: TGTGCCAGCAGTGTTTTACAGGGGCCGAACACTGAAGCTTTCTTT. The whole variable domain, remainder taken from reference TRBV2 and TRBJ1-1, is EPEVTQTPSHQVTQMGQEVILRCVPISNHLYFYWYRQILGQKVEFLVSFYNNEISEKSEIFDDQFSVERPDGSNFTLKIRSTKLEDSAMYFCASSVLQGPNTEAFFGQGTRLTVV.

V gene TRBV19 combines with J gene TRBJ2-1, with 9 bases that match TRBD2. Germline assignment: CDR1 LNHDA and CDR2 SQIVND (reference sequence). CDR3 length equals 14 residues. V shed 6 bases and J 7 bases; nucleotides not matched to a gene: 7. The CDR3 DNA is TGTGCCAGTAGGGTGCGGGGGGGCCATAATGAGCAGTTCTTC. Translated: CASRVRGGHNEQFF.

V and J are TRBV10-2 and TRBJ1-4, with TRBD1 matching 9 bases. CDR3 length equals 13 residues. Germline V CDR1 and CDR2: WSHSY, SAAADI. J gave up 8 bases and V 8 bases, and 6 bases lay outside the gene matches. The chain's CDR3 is CASAGQGNEKLFF. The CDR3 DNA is TGCGCCAGCGCGGGACAGGGAAACGAAAAACTGTTTTTT.

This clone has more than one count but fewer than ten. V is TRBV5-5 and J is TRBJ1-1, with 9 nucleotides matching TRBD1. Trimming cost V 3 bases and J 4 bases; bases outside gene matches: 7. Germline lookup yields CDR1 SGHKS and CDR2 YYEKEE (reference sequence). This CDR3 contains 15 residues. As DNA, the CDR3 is TGTGCCAGCAGCTGGTGGGACAGGGACGGCACTGAAGCTTTCTTT. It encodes CASSWWDRDGTEAFF. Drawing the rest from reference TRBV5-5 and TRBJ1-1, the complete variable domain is DAGVTQSPTHLIKTRGQQVTLRCSPISGHKSVSWYQQVLGQGPQFIFQYYEKEERGRGNFPDRFSARQFPNYSSELNVNALLLGDSALYLCASSWWDRDGTEAFFGQGTRLTVV.

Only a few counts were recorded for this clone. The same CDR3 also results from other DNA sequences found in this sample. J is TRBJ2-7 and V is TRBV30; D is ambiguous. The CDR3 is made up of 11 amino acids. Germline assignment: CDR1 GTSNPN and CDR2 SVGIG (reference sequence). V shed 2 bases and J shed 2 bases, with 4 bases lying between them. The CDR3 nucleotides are TGTGCCTGGAGTCTTACCTACGAGCAGTACTTC. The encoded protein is CAWSLTYEQYF.

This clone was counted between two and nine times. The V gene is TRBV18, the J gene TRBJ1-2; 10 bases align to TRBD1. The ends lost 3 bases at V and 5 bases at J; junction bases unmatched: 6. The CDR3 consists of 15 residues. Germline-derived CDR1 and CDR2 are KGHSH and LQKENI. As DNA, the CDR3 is TGTGCCAGCTCACCCTCTGGACAGGGGGGGTATGGCTACACCTTC. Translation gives CASSPSGQGGYGYTF.

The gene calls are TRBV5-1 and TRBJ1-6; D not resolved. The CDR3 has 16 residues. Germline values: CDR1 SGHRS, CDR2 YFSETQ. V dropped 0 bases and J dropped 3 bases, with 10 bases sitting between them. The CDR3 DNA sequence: TGCGCCAGCAGCTTGGATCGCCGGGTCTATAATTCACCCCTCCACTTT. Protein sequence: CASSLDRRVYNSPLHF. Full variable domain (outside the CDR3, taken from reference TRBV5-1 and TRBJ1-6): KAGVTQTPRYLIKTRGQQVTLSCSPISGHRSVSWYQQTPGQGLQFLFEYFSETQRNKGNFPGRFSGRQFSNSRSEMNVSTLELGDSALYLCASSLDRRVYNSPLHFGNGTRLTVT.

In nucleotides, the CDR3 is TGTGCCAGCAGCTTAAAGGGGGCATATACCGGGGAGCTGTTTTTT. Encoded protein: CASSLKGAYTGELFF. The chain joins TRBV5-4 to TRBJ2-2; 7 positions agree with TRBD1. Germline assignment: CDR1 SGHNT and CDR2 YYREEE (reference sequence). The junction had 6 bases not matched to a gene; V was cut back by 2 bases and J by 5 bases. This CDR3 is 15 amino acids long.

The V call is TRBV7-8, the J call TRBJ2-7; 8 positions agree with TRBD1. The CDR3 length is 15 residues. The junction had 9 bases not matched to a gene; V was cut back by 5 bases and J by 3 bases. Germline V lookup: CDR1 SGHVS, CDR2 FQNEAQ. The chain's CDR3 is CASSPSGTGIYEQYF. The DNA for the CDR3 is TGTGCCAGCAGCCCATCCGGGACAGGTATCTACGAGCAGTACTTC. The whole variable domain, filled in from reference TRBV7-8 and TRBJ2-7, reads GAGVSQSPRYKVAKRGQDVALRCDPISGHVSLFWYQQALGQGPEFLTYFQNEAQLDKSGLPSDRFFAERPEGSVSTLKIQRTQQEDSAVYLCASSPSGTGIYEQYFGPGTRLTVT.

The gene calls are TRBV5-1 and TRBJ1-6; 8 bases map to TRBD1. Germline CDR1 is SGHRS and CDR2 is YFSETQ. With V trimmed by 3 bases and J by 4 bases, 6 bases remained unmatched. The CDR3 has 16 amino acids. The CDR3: CASSSKTGEYNSPLHF. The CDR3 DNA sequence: TGCGCCAGCAGCTCCAAGACAGGGGAATATAATTCACCCCTCCACTTT.

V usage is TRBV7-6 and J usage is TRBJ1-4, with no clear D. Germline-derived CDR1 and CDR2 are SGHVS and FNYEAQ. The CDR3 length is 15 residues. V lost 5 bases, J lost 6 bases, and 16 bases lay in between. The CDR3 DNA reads TGTGCCAGCAGCCCCGTCCCGGGAGCGGATGAAAAACTGTTTTTT. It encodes CASSPVPGADEKLFF.

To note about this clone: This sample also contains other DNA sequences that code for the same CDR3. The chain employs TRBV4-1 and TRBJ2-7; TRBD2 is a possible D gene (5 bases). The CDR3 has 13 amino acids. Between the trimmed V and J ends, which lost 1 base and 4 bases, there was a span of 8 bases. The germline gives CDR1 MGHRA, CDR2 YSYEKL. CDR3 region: CASSQGGPYEQYF. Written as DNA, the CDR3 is TGCGCCAGCAGCCAAGGAGGGCCTTACGAGCAGTACTTC.

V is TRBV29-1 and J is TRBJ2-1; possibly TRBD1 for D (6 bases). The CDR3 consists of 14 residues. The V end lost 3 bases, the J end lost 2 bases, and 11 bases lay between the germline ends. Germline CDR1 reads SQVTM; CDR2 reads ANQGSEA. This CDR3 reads CSVETGSPYNEQFF. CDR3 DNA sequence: TGCAGCGTTGAGACAGGTTCCCCCTACAATGAGCAGTTCTTC.

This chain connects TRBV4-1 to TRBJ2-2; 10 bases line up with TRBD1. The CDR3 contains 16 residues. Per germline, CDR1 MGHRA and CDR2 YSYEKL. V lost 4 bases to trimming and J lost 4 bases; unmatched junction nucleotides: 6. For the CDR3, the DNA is TGCGCCAGCAGCCGACTAGACAGGGGGCCCACCGGGGAGCTGTTTTTT. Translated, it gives CASSRLDRGPTGELFF.

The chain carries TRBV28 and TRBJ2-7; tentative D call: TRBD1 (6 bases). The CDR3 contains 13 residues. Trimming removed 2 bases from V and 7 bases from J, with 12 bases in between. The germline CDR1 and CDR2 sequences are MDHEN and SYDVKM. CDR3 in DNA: TGTGCCAGCAGTTTAACAGGGCTTAGGGAGCAGTACTTC. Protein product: CASSLTGLREQYF.

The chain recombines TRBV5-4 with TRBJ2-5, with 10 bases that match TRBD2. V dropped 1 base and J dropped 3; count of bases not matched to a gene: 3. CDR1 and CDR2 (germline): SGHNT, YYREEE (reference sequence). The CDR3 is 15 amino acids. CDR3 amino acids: CASSLLAGGKETQYF. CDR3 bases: TGTGCCAGCAGCTTGTTAGCGGGAGGTAAAGAGACCCAGTACTTC.

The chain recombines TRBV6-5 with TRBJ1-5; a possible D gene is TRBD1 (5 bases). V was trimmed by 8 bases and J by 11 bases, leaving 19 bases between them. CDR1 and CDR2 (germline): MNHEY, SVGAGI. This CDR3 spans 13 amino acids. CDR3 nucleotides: TGTGCCAGCCAAACCGGGCTCGGAGGGGCCCAGCATTTT. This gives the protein CASQTGLGGAQHF.

The CDR3: CASSPPGGTLYEQYF. In nucleotides, the CDR3 is TGTGCCAGCAGCCCTCCGGGGGGGACGCTCTACGAGCAGTACTTC. The rearrangement uses TRBV5-5 and TRBJ2-7, with 8 positions matching TRBD2. Germline V gene sequence: CDR1 SGHKS, CDR2 YYEKEE (reference sequence). V lost 4 bases to trimming and J lost 3 bases; unmatched junction nucleotides: 9. This CDR3 region has 15 residues.

This CDR3 reads CASSPSAGPNYGYTF. The CDR3 nucleotides are TGTGCCAGCTCTCCATCGGCGGGGCCTAACTATGGCTACACCTTC. The chain links TRBV18 to TRBJ1-2; weak D call: TRBD1 (5 bases). Germline V gene data show CDR1 as KGHSH and CDR2 as LQKENI. The CDR3 has 15 residues. Trimming cost V 6 bases and J 0 bases, with 14 bases left between them.

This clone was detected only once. DNA for the CDR3: TGTGCCAGCAGCTGGACAGGGATGAGGGGCACAGATACGCAGTATTTT. Translation: CASSWTGMRGTDTQYF. The chain employs TRBV11-2 and TRBJ2-3; 8 bases are shared with TRBD1. The CDR3 loop spans 16 amino acids. From germline, CDR1 is SGHAT and CDR2 FQNNGV. V lost 4 bases to trimming and J lost 1 base; unmatched junction nucleotides: 7.

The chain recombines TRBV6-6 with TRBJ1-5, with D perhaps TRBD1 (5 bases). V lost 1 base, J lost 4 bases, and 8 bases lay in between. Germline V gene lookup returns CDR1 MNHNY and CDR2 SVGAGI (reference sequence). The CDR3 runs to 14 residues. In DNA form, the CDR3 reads TGTGCCAGCAGTTACTTACAGGTTAATCAGCCCCAGCATTTT. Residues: CASSYLQVNQPQHF.

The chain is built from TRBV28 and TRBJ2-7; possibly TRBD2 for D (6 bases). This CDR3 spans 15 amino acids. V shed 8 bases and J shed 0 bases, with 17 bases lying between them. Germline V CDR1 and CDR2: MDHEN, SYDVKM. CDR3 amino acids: CASLSLGGPSYEQYF. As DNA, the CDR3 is TGTGCCAGCCTATCCTTGGGGGGTCCCTCCTACGAGCAGTACTTC.

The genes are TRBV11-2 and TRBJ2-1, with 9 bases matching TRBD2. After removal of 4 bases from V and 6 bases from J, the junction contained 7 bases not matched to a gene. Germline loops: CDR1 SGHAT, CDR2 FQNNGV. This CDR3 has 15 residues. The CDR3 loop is CASSYSGSRGNEQFF. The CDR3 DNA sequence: TGTGCCAGCAGCTATAGCGGGAGTAGGGGCAATGAGCAGTTCTTC.

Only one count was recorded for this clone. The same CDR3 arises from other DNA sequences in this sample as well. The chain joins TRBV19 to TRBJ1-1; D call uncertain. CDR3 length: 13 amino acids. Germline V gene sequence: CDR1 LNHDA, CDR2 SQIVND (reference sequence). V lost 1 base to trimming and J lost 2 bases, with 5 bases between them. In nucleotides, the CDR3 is TGTGCCAGTAGTATAGGAGGCAACACTGAAGCTTTCTTT. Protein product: CASSIGGNTEAFF.

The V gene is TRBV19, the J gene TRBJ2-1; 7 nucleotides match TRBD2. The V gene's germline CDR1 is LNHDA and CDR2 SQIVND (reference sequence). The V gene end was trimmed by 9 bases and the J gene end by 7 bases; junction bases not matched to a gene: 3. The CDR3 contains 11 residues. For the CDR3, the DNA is TGTGCCAGCGGCGGGGGAAATGAGCAGTTCTTC. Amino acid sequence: CASGGGNEQFF.

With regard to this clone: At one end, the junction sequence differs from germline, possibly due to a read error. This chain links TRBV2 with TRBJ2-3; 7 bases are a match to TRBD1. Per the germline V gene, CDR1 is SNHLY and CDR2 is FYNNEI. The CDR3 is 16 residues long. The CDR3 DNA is TGTGCCAGCAGCGAAGCCGGGACAGTTAGCACAGATACGCAGTATTTT. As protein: CASSEAGTVSTDTQYF.

CDR3 in DNA: TGTGCCAGCAGGGGGGGAGGGACTAGCGGGAGTTACGAGCAGTACTTC. This translates into CASRGGGTSGSYEQYF. The chain links TRBV5-4 to TRBJ2-7; TRBD2 agrees at 14 bases. CDR3 size: 16 residues. The V segment lost 5 bases and the J segment 4 bases; nucleotides outside the gene matches: 8. Germline values: CDR1 SGHNT, CDR2 YYREEE (reference sequence).

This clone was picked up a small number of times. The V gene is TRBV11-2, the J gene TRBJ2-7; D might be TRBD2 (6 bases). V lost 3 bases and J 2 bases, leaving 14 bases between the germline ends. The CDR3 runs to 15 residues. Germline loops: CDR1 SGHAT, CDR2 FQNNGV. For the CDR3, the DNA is TGTGCCAGCAGCTTGTACGGCGGGGTCACCTACGAGCAGTACTTC. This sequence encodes CASSLYGGVTYEQYF.